This is a list of T cell receptor beta chains from one sample in a study of cytotoxic CD8 clonotypes in ibrutinib-treated CLL. Some clones are missing from TCRdb's copy, which holds only in-frame ones; the method was immunoSEQ multiplex PCR. This table has roughly 250,000 clones, around three quarters appearing once. Sequenced material: PBMCs, taken after 24 months of ibrutinib treatment. The receptor source for this set is a human donor with chronic lymphocytic leukemia. The CDR3 runs from the conserved cysteine through the conserved F or W. D genes are given only for firm matches. A clone size is listed for some rows: how often the clone was seen (once, few, many), or a class if it is expanded.

V gene	D gene	J gene	clone size	CDR3 protein	CDR3 DNA
TRBV29-1	TRBD2	TRBJ2-1	once	CSGTSSDEQFF	TGCAGCGGGACTAGCTCTGATGAGCAGTTCTTC
TRBV19	.	TRBJ1-1	once	CASGPTEAFF	TGTGCCAGCGGCCCCACTGAAGCTTTCTTT
TRBV6-5	TRBD1	TRBJ1-3	few	CASSQGQRNTIYF	TGTGCCAGCAGCCAGGGACAGAGAAACACCATATATTTT
TRBV5-1	.	TRBJ2-3	few	CASSLDGQQGTQYF	TGCGCCAGCAGCTTAGACGGACAGCAGGGTACGCAGTATTTT
TRBV2	.	TRBJ1-5	.	CASMGGDQPQHF	TGTGCCAGCATGGGGGGAGATCAGCCCCAGCATTTT
TRBV19	TRBD2	TRBJ2-5	few	CASSIGAGDRQETQYF	TGTGCCAGTAGTATTGGAGCGGGGGATCGACAAGAGACCCAGTACTTC
TRBV7-9	TRBD2	TRBJ2-1	.	CASSPRTSGKEQFF	TGTGCCAGCAGCCCCCGGACTAGCGGGAAGGAGCAGTTCTTC
TRBV18	.	TRBJ1-2	once	CASSPPTTGYGYTF	TGTGCCAGCTCACCACCGACTACGGGCTATGGCTACACCTTC
TRBV6-5	.	TRBJ1-5	.	CASSYDRNQPQHF	TGTGCCAGCAGTTATGACAGGAATCAGCCCCAGCATTTT
TRBV7-9	.	TRBJ2-1	.	CASSPLRNIRSHNEQFF	TGTGCCAGCAGCCCCTTGCGGAACATCAGGTCCCACAATGAGCAGTTCTTC
TRBV4-2	.	TRBJ2-5	.	CASSQKGGRETQYF	TGTGCCAGCAGCCAAAAGGGGGGGAGAGAGACCCAGTACTTC
TRBV29-1	.	TRBJ1-2	.	CSVAKKTAFYGYTF	TGCAGCGTTGCGAAGAAGACAGCTTTCTATGGCTACACCTTC
TRBV19	.	TRBJ1-2	.	CASSIQRPFDRTHYGYTF	TGTGCCAGTAGTATCCAACGACCCTTCGACAGGACTCACTATGGCTACACCTTC
TRBV25-1	.	TRBJ2-3	.	CASSRIGDTQYF	TGTGCCAGCAGCCGGATAGGAGATACGCAGTATTTT
TRBV18	.	TRBJ1-2	few	CASSPVGGSNYGYTF	TGTGCCAGCTCACCTGTAGGAGGGTCCAACTATGGCTACACCTTC
TRBV7-7	.	TRBJ2-1	.	CASSAGTALNEQFF	TGTGCTAGCAGCGCAGGGACTGCCTTAAATGAGCAGTTCTTC
TRBV11-3	.	TRBJ2-1	.	CASSLLSAGEQFF	TGTGCCAGCAGCTTACTCTCTGCCGGGGAGCAGTTCTTC
TRBV30	TRBD1	TRBJ2-3	.	CAWRTGVGTDTQYF	TGTGCCTGGAGAACAGGGGTTGGCACAGATACGCAGTATTTT
TRBV6-6	.	TRBJ1-1	.	CASSYLADVPLEAFF	TGTGCCAGCAGTTACCTTGCTGACGTTCCCCTTGAAGCTTTCTTT
TRBV11-2	.	TRBJ2-6	.	CASSLVSSGANVLTF	TGTGCCAGCAGCTTAGTGTCCTCTGGGGCCAACGTCCTGACTTTC
TRBV5-1	TRBD1	TRBJ2-7	.	CASSRTGTKQYF	TGCGCCAGCAGCAGGACAGGGACAAAGCAGTACTTC
TRBV28	TRBD2	TRBJ2-7	.	CASSSGLAGTFYEQYF	TGTGCCAGCAGTTCGGGACTAGCGGGAACTTTCTACGAGCAGTACTTC
TRBV30	.	TRBJ2-2	few	CAWSALTGELFF	TGTGCCTGGAGTGCTTTGACCGGGGAGCTGTTTTTT
TRBV7-6	.	TRBJ2-2	.	CASSGREDTGELFF	TGTGCCAGCAGCGGCAGGGAGGACACCGGGGAGCTGTTTTTT
TRBV5-1	.	TRBJ2-7	.	CASSVRDTAYEQYF	TGCGCCAGCAGCGTCCGGGACACAGCCTACGAGCAGTACTTC
TRBV27	.	TRBJ1-1	.	CASIRRFTEAFF	TGTGCCAGCATACGGCGGTTTACTGAAGCTTTCTTT
TRBV5-1	.	TRBJ2-7	.	CASSLGNRAYEQYF	TGCGCCAGCAGCTTAGGGAACAGAGCATACGAGCAGTACTTC
TRBV11-2	.	TRBJ2-1	.	CASSFGVSSYNEQFF	TGTGCCAGCAGCTTCGGGGTGAGCTCCTACAATGAGCAGTTCTTC
TRBV9	.	TRBJ2-7	.	CASSGPRHEQYF	TGTGCCAGCAGCGGCCCGCGCCACGAGCAGTACTTC
TRBV9	.	TRBJ2-1	.	CASSVGSHYYNEQFF	TGTGCCAGCAGCGTAGGGAGCCACTATTACAATGAGCAGTTCTTC
TRBV29-1	.	TRBJ2-7	.	CSVGGSYNEQYF	TGCAGCGTTGGGGGATCTTACAACGAGCAGTACTTC
TRBV6-6	TRBD1	TRBJ2-7	.	CASRGQGGEQYF	TGTGCCAGCAGGGGACAGGGAGGCGAGCAGTACTTC
TRBV5-1	.	TRBJ2-7	.	CASSLGTGLSYEQYF	TGCGCCAGCAGCTTGGGTACAGGCCTCTCCTACGAGCAGTACTTC
TRBV29-1	TRBD2	TRBJ2-3	.	CSGRTSGTDTQYF	TGCAGCGGCCGGACTAGCGGAACCGATACGCAGTATTTT
TRBV4-1	.	TRBJ2-1	few	CASSHPPESSYNEQFF	TGCGCCAGCAGCCACCCCCCAGAGAGCTCCTACAATGAGCAGTTCTTC
TRBV19	.	TRBJ1-3	.	CASSIMEGLDIGNTIYF	TGTGCCAGTAGTATCATGGAGGGCTTGGATATAGGAAACACCATATATTTT